The 4 T cell receptor beta chains below were found in one sample sequenced in a study of T cells after yellow fever vaccination. TCRdb fed the 5' RACE reads into MiXCR, producing one record per CDR3 protein. The sample carries just under 600,000 distinct CDR3 sequences, approximately 15% recorded once. Sequenced here: PBMCs, sampled on the day of the yellow fever booster vaccination. All receptors derive from a man under 40 who received the YFV17D yellow fever vaccine.

The chain joins TRBV6-5 to TRBJ2-3; perhaps TRBD2 as D (5 bases). Germline V gene lookup returns CDR1 MNHEY and CDR2 SVGAGI. The CDR3 runs to 16 residues. V lost 0 bases and J 7 bases, leaving 17 bases between the germline ends. The CDR3 DNA reads TGTGCCAGCAGTTACTCACTCCGGACTGTAGTGAATACGCAGTATTTT. Translated, it gives CASSYSLRTVVNTQYF.

The sample holds a few counts of this clonotype. The chain couples TRBV5-6 to TRBJ1-5, with TRBD1 matching over 10 bases. The CDR3 contains 14 residues. CDR1 is SGHDT and CDR2 is YYEEEE in the germline V gene. V was clipped by 4 bases and J by 3 bases; unmatched bases: 1. The CDR3 region is CASSGTGANQPQHF. The DNA of the CDR3 is TGTGCCAGCAGCGGGACAGGGGCCAATCAGCCCCAGCATTTT.

CDR3 DNA: TGTGCCAGCAGTTTTTTGCCCGAACAGAACACCGGGGAGCTGTTTTTT. Its protein product is CASSFLPEQNTGELFF. The chain links TRBV12-3 or TRBV12-4 to TRBJ2-2; D ambiguous. V lost 3 bases to trimming and J lost 1 base, with 12 bases between them. The CDR3 covers 16 residues.

This clonotype was counted at least ten times. The chain combines TRBV20-1 with TRBJ2-2, with 7 bases fitting TRBD2. Losses at the gene ends were 5 bases for V and 0 bases for J; bases not matched to a gene: 3. Germline CDR1 is DFQATT and CDR2 is SNEGSKA (reference sequence). There are 14 residues in the CDR3. CDR3 region: CSARSGTNTGELFF. CDR3 sequence (DNA): TGCAGTGCTCGCAGCGGGACGAACACCGGGGAGCTGTTTTTT.